These 17 T cell receptor beta chains originate from one sample sequenced in a study of cytomegalovirus exposure and HLA in healthy donors. In the PCR, 60 Vbeta and 13 Jbeta primers were used. Produced via immunoSEQ multiplex PCR; TCRdb's table is partial and in-frame only. The sample has 160,000 or so clones, approximately 74% seen once. Sequences were obtained from PBMCs. The receptors here all came from a woman aged 25 to 39 in good health and CMV-seronegative.

V gene TRBV5-4 combines with J gene TRBJ2-1; 7 positions match TRBD1. The CDR3 sequence is 13 residues long. Germline V gives CDR1 SGHNT, CDR2 YYREEE (reference sequence). V dropped 2 bases and J dropped 8; count of bases not matched to a gene: 4. The CDR3 is CASSFYRGYEQFF. The CDR3 region has the DNA TGTGCCAGCAGCTTCTACAGGGGCTATGAGCAGTTCTTC. The variable domain in full, completed from reference TRBV5-4 and TRBJ2-1, reads ETGVTQSPTHLIKTRGQQVTLRCSSQSGHNTVSWYQQALGQGPQFIFQYYREEENGRGNFPPRFSGLQFPNYSSELNVNALELDDSALYLCASSFYRGYEQFFGPGTRLTVL.

This chain uses TRBV5-4 with TRBJ2-7; D possibly corresponds to TRBD1 (6 bases). Germline-derived CDR1 and CDR2 are SGHNT and YYREEE (reference sequence). The CDR3 runs to 14 residues. Trimming took off 4 bases at V and 2 bases at J, with 13 bases between the two ends. The CDR3 sequence is CASSDTGLPYEQYF. CDR3 coding DNA: TGTGCCAGCAGCGACACAGGGCTTCCCTACGAGCAGTACTTC.

The chain carries TRBV5-6 and TRBJ2-5; D is perhaps TRBD2 (6 bases). The CDR3 sequence is 15 residues long. V dropped 0 bases and J dropped 5 bases, with 14 bases sitting between them. Germline V gene sequence: CDR1 SGHDT, CDR2 YYEEEE. As DNA, the CDR3 is TGTGCCAGCAGCTTGGAGATGAGGAGGGGTGAGACCCAGTACTTC. Protein sequence: CASSLEMRRGETQYF.

The chain has TRBV15 and TRBJ2-1; 9 bases map to TRBD2. V dropped 0 bases and J dropped 3; count of bases not matched to a gene: 9. CDR1 is LNHNV, CDR2 YYDKDF, per germline (reference sequence). The CDR3 totals 18 residues. CDR3 region: CATSRDRSSGIFYNEQFF. The DNA for the CDR3 is TGTGCCACCAGCAGAGATCGGTCTAGCGGGATTTTCTACAATGAGCAGTTCTTC.

A few counts support this clone. This rearrangement joins TRBV28 to TRBJ2-5, with D unclear. The J call could be wrong; TRBJ2-7 is a better fit for the DNA end. The CDR3 length is 14 residues. Germline CDR1 is MDHEN and CDR2 is SYDVKM. The CDR3 protein is CASSFRPATYEQYF. In nucleotides, the CDR3 is TGTGCCAGCAGTTTTCGTCCAGCGACCTACGAGCAGTACTTC.

The chain uses TRBV13 and TRBJ2-7; TRBD2 might be the D (7 bases). This CDR3 comprises 15 residues. Germline V gene sequence: CDR1 PRHDT, CDR2 FYEKMQ (reference sequence). Trimming took 5 bases from V and 5 from J, leaving 19 bases between them. The CDR3 is CASSLKGGGRDEQYF. In nucleotides, the CDR3 is TGTGCCAGCAGCCTAAAGGGGGGAGGGCGGGACGAGCAGTACTTC.

The count of this clone is one. The J gene is TRBJ1-3, the V gene TRBV6-1, with D maybe TRBD1 (6 bases). The V gene lost 2 bases and the J gene lost 0 bases, with 14 bases spanning the gap. Germline V gene data show CDR1 as MNHNS and CDR2 as SASEGT. This CDR3 has 17 amino acids. CDR3 region: CASSEMWTEVSGNTIYF. The DNA of the CDR3 is TGTGCCAGCAGTGAAATGTGGACAGAAGTCTCTGGAAACACCATATATTTT.

The chain recombines TRBV19 with TRBJ2-7; D not certain. Looked up from germline, CDR1 is LNHDA and CDR2 is SQIVND (reference sequence). Trimming stripped 2 bases from V and 3 bases from J, with 8 bases between. The CDR3 consists of 13 residues. The CDR3 region is CASSIIADYEQYF. The CDR3 region has the DNA TGTGCCAGTAGTATAATTGCAGACTACGAGCAGTACTTC.

This chain connects TRBV27 to TRBJ2-1, with 13 bases lining up with TRBD2. The germline V gene encodes CDR1 MNHEY and CDR2 SMNVEV (reference sequence). This CDR3 region has 16 residues. V was clipped by 3 bases and J by 3 bases; unmatched bases: 2. The CDR3 nucleotides are TGTGCCAGCAGTTTCGGGACTAGCGGGAACTACAATGAGCAGTTCTTC. It yields the protein CASSFGTSGNYNEQFF.

The V call is TRBV7-9, the J call TRBJ1-5, with D hard to call. V lost 1 base, J lost 7 bases, and 5 bases lay in between. The germline V gene encodes CDR1 SEHNR and CDR2 FQNEAQ (reference sequence). This CDR3 region has 12 residues. DNA for the CDR3: TGTGCCAGCAGCTTAGGGCCCCAGCCCCAGCATTTT. The encoded protein is CASSLGPQPQHF.

In this sample, this clone turned up once. J is TRBJ2-6 and V is TRBV7-9; D is unresolved. CDR3 length equals 13 residues. Germline CDR1 and CDR2: SEHNR and FQNEAQ (reference sequence). Trimming left V 7 bases short and J 1 base short, with 5 bases between. CDR3 nucleotide sequence: TGTGCCAGCACCCTTTCTGGGGCCAACGTCCTGACTTTC. This codes for CASTLSGANVLTF. The whole variable domain, remainder taken from reference TRBV7-9 and TRBJ2-6, is DTGVSQNPRHKITKRGQNVTFRCDPISEHNRLYWYRQTLGQGPEFLTYFQNEAQLEKSRLLSDRFSAERPKGSFSTLEIQRTEQGDSAMYLCASTLSGANVLTFGAGSRLTVL.

The V and J genes are TRBV29-1 and TRBJ2-1, with D perhaps matching TRBD1 (6 bases). Between the trimmed V and J ends, which lost 8 bases and 10 bases, there was a span of 15 bases. Germline V gene lookup returns CDR1 SQVTM and CDR2 ANQGSEA. The CDR3 sequence is 11 residues long. The CDR3 DNA reads as TGCAGCCTACGCCCCGGGACAGAGCAGTTCTTC. Translating gives CSLRPGTEQFF.

The chain has TRBV9 and TRBJ2-3, with TRBD2 matching over 8 bases. CDR3 length equals 18 residues. CDR1 and CDR2 from the germline V gene are SGDLS and YYNGEE. Unmatched junction bases numbered 14, after V lost 2 bases and J lost 3 bases. CDR3 amino acids: CASSVSPSGGGLTDTQYF. CDR3 sequence (DNA): TGTGCCAGCAGCGTCTCCCCCAGCGGGGGCGGTTTGACAGATACGCAGTATTTT. The variable domain in full, with the rest retrieved from reference TRBV9 and TRBJ2-3, is DSGVTQTPKHLITATGQRVTLRCSPRSGDLSVYWYQQSLDQGLQFLIQYYNGEERAKGNILERFSAQQFPDLHSELNLSSLELGDSALYFCASSVSPSGGGLTDTQYFGPGTRLTVL.

The chain has TRBV6-1 and TRBJ2-1, with 13 bases lining up with TRBD2. V gave up 1 base and J gave up 4 bases; unmatched junction bases: 4. Germline V gene lookup returns CDR1 MNHNS and CDR2 SASEGT. The CDR3 contains 17 residues. The CDR3 region is CASSEVPGLAGYNEQFF. The DNA of the CDR3 is TGTGCCAGCAGTGAAGTCCCGGGACTAGCGGGGTACAATGAGCAGTTCTTC.

The chain has TRBV6-6 and TRBJ1-5; D is perhaps TRBD1 (5 bases). This CDR3 contains 15 residues. Germline V gives CDR1 MNHNY, CDR2 SVGAGI (reference sequence). With 5 bases removed from V and 2 bases from J, the gap between germline ends came to 13 bases. CDR3: CASSAGRYGNQPQHF. Here the CDR3 DNA reads TGTGCCAGCAGTGCAGGGCGTTATGGCAATCAGCCCCAGCATTTT.

The rearrangement links TRBV21-1 to TRBJ2-5; TRBD2 was called by the table and not checked on the DNA. TRBV21-1 is flagged as a pseudogene. The CDR3 length is 12 residues. The CDR3 spells CASSTGGETQYF. The CDR3 DNA is TGTGCCAGCAGCACGGGGGGGGAGACCCAGTACTTC.

J is TRBJ2-1 and V is TRBV5-1; maybe TRBD2 (5 bases). Per the germline V gene, CDR1 is SGHRS and CDR2 is YFSETQ. V was shortened by 5 bases and J by 1 base, with 13 bases between the two germline ends. The CDR3 spans 15 residues. CDR3 protein: CASRAGLNSYNEQFF. CDR3 nucleotides: TGCGCCAGCAGGGCAGGACTCAATTCCTACAATGAGCAGTTCTTC.